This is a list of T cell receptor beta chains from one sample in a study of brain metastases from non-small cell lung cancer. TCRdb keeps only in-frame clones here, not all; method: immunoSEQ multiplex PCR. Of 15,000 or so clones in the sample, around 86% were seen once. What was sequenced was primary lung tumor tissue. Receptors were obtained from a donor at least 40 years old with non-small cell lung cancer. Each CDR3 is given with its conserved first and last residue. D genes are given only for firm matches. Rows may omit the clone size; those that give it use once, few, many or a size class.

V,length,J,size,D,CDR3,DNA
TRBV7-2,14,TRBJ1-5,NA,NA,CASSPRAGNQPQHF,TGTGCCAGCAGCCCCAGGGCCGGCAATCAGCCCCAGCATTTT
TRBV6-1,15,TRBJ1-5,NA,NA,CASSEAPANHQPQHF,TGTGCCAGCAGTGAAGCCCCCGCCAATCATCAGCCCCAGCATTTT
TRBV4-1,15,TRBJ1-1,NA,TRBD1,CASSLVGQGNTEAFF,TGCGCCAGCAGCCTGGTGGGACAGGGGAACACTGAAGCTTTCTTT
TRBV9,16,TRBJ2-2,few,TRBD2,CASRETSGGGTGELFF,TGTGCCAGCAGAGAAACTAGCGGGGGAGGTACCGGGGAGCTGTTTTTT
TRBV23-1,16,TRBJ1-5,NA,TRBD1,CAGDRGPAYSNQPQHF,TGCGCCGGCGACAGGGGGCCCGCTTATAGCAATCAGCCCCAGCATTTT
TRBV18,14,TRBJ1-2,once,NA,CASSPPGSGYGYTF,TGTGCCAGCTCACCACCCGGGTCGGGCTATGGCTACACCTTC
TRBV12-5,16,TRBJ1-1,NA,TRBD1,CASGSGAGQGETEAFF,TGTGCTAGTGGTTCGGGGGCGGGACAGGGAGAAACTGAAGCTTTCTTT
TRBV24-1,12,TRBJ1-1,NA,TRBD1,CATSAGTGITFF,TGTGCCACCAGTGCCGGGACAGGGATTACTTTCTTT
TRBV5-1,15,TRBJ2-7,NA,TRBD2,CASKPSGVSSYEQYF,TGCGCCAGCAAACCTAGCGGGGTGAGCTCCTACGAGCAGTACTTC
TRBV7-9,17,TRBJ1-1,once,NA,CASSLVLGRDKDTEAFF,TGTGCCAGCAGCTTAGTTTTGGGCAGGGATAAGGACACTGAAGCTTTCTTT
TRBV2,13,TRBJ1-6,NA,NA,CASRRAQNSPLHF,TGTGCCAGCAGGAGGGCGCAGAATTCACCCCTCCACTTT
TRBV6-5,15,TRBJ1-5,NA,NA,CASIEYRGLNQPQHF,TGTGCCAGCATCGAATACCGGGGCCTGAATCAGCCTCAGCATTTT
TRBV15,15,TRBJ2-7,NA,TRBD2,CATSKPGTSFYEQYF,TGTGCTACCAGCAAACCCGGGACTAGCTTCTACGAGCAGTACTTC
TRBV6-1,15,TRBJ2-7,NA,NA,CASSEGKRGAGEQYF,TGTGCCAGCAGTGAAGGGAAGAGGGGAGCAGGGGAGCAGTATTTC
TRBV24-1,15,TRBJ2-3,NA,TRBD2,CATSDSRTSADTQYF,TGTGCCACCAGTGATTCGAGGACTAGCGCAGATACGCAGTATTTT
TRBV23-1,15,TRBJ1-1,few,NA,CASTYDRNMNTEAFF,TGCGCCAGCACCTATGACAGAAACATGAACACTGAAGCTTTCTTT
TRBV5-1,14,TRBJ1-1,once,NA,CASSLAIDGLKAFF,TGCGCCAGCAGCTTGGCGATTGACGGGCTTAAAGCTTTCTTT
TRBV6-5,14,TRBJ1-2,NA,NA,CASSYPSGDGGYTF,TGTGCCAGCAGTTACCCCTCGGGGGATGGCGGCTACACCTTC
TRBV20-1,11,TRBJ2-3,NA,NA,CSAATFDTQYF,TGCAGTGCTGCGACCTTCGATACGCAGTATTTT
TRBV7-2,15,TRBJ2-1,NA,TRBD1,CASSLTGGTYNEQFF,TGTGCCAGCAGCTTAACAGGGGGCACCTACAATGAGCAGTTCTTC
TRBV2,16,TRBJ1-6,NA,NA,CASSEDSSSYNSPLHF,TGTGCCAGCAGTGAGGACTCGAGCTCCTATAATTCACCCCTCCACTTT
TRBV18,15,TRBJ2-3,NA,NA,CASSRRERGADTQYF,TGTGCCAGCTCGCGCCGGGAAAGGGGGGCAGATACGCAGTATTTT
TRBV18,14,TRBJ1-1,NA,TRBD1,CASSATGDNTEAFF,TGTGCCAGCTCAGCGACAGGGGACAACACTGAAGCTTTCTTT
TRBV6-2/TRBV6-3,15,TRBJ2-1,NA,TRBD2,CASSYQLAGDPKEFF,TGTGCCAGCAGTTACCAACTAGCGGGGGACCCAAAAGAGTTCTTC
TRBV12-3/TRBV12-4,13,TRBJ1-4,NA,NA,CASSLVGGEKLFF,TGTGCCAGCAGTTTAGTGGGGGGTGAAAAACTGTTTTTT
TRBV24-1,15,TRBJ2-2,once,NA,CATSDPGEGPGELFF,TGTGCCACCAGTGACCCAGGGGAGGGACCCGGGGAGCTGTTTTTT
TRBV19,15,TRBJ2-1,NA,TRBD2,CASSIPSGGHNEQFF,TGTGCCAGTAGTATACCTAGCGGGGGGCACAATGAGCAGTTCTTC
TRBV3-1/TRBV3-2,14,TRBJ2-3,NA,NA,CASTGTYGMDTQYF,TGTGCCAGCACCGGGACGTACGGGATGGATACGCAGTATTTT
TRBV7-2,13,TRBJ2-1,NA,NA,CASSLVRDNEQFF,TGTGCCAGCAGCTTAGTACGAGACAATGAGCAGTTCTTC
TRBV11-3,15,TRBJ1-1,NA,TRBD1,CASSSGQGSFTEAFF,TGTGCCAGCAGCTCCGGACAGGGAAGTTTCACTGAAGCTTTCTTT
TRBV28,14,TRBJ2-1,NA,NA,CASSTGLAADEQFF,TGTGCCAGCAGTACGGGCCTAGCTGCGGATGAGCAGTTCTTC
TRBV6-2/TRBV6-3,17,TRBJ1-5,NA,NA,CASSYWLRGTDTQPQHF,TGTGCCAGCAGTTACTGGCTTCGAGGGACGGATACTCAGCCCCAGCATTTT
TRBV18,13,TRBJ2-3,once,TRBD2,CASSQQGAGTQYF,TGTGCCAGCTCACAGCAGGGAGCGGGGACGCAGTATTTT
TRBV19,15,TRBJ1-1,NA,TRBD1,CASSIGGQVNTEAFF,TGTGCCAGTAGTATAGGGGGACAGGTGAACACTGAAGCTTTCTTT
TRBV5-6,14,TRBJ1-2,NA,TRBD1,CASNGQGPNYGYTF,TGTGCCAGCAACGGACAGGGCCCTAACTATGGCTACACCTTC
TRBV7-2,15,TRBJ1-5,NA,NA,CASSQGTLSNQPQHF,TGTGCCAGCAGCCAGGGGACACTAAGCAATCAGCCCCAGCATTTT
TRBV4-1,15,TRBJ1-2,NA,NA,CASSQERGQGYGYTF,TGCGCCAGCAGCCAAGAGCGGGGGCAGGGATATGGCTACACCTTC
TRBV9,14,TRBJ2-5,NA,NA,CASSVEGGAETQYF,TGTGCCAGCAGCGTAGAAGGCGGAGCGGAGACCCAGTACTTC
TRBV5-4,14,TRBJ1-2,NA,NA,CVSSLGGFNYGYTF,TGTGTCAGCAGCTTGGGGGGGTTCAATTATGGCTACACCTTC
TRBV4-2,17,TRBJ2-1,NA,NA,CASSQDTSAGSYNEQFF,TGTGCCAGCAGCCAAGATACGTCGGCAGGGTCCTACAATGAGCAGTTCTTC
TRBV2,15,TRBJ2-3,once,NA,CASSEEEGEGDTQYF,TGTGCCAGCAGTGAAGAAGAGGGGGAAGGCGATACGCAGTATTTT
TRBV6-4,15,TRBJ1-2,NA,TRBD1,CASSDTPQGLGGYTF,TGTGCCAGCAGTGACACCCCACAGGGGTTAGGTGGCTACACCTTC
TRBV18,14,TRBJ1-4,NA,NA,CASSLTQGNEKLFF,TGTGCCAGCTCTTTGACACAGGGAAATGAAAAACTGTTTTTT
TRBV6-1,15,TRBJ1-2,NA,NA,CASSEGTGTASGYTF,TGTGCCAGCAGTGAAGGGACTGGGACCGCCAGTGGCTACACCTTC
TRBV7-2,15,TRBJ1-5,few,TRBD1,CASSSSPGTGARQHF,TGTGCCAGCAGCTCTAGTCCCGGGACAGGGGCGCGCCAGCATTTT
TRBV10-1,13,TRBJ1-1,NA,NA,CASSEGGTGEAFF,TGCGCCAGCAGTGAAGGGGGAACAGGTGAAGCTTTCTTT
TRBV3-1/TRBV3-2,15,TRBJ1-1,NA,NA,CASSQAGVNGPEAFF,TGTGCCAGTAGCCAAGCGGGGGTTAACGGACCTGAAGCTTTCTTT
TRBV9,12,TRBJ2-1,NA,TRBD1,CASSGQGSEQFF,TGTGCCAGCAGCGGACAGGGATCTGAGCAGTTCTTC
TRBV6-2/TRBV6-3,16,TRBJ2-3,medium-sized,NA,CASSRSGALGTDTQYF,TGTGCCAGCAGCCGATCGGGCGCACTGGGCACAGATACGCAGTATTTT
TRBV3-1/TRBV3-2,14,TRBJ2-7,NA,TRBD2,CASSRVAGAYEQYF,TGTGCCAGCAGCCGAGTAGCGGGGGCCTACGAGCAGTACTTC
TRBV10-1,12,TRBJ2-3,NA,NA,CASSENTDTQYF,TGCGCCAGCAGTGAGAATACAGATACGCAGTATTTT
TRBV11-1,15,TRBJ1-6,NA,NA,CASSLRGGPGTPLHF,TGTGCCAGCAGCCTTAGAGGAGGGCCTGGGACACCCCTCCACTTT
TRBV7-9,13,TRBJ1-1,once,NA,CASSLVGSTEAFF,TGTGCCAGCAGCTTAGTGGGGAGCACTGAAGCTTTCTTT
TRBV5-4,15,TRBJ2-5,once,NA,CASSPKQGLGETQYF,TGTGCCAGCAGCCCGAAACAGGGACTGGGAGAGACCCAGTACTTC
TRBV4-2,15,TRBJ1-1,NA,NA,CASTYQGGGGTEAFF,TGTGCCAGCACCTACCAGGGAGGAGGGGGCACTGAAGCTTTCTTT